Shown below are 14 T cell receptor beta chains from a single sample sequenced in a study of T cells in Graves' hyperthyroidism and ophthalmopathy. TCR beta CDR3 regions were amplified from RNA. Using the HTBI primer set, a first-round RT-PCR was run on the TCR CDR3. TCRdb reanalysed the multiplex PCR reads using MiXCR and keeps one entry per CDR3 protein. The table has 310,000 or so distinct CDR3 sequences, approximately 15% seen once; the top ten hold 55% to 60%. Sequenced sample: blood. The receptors here all came from a woman aged 60-75 years with Graves' ophthalmopathy.

This clonotype was recorded many times. This sequence joins TRBV6-1 and TRBJ1-1; D gene uncertain. V dropped 6 bases and J dropped 0 bases, with 17 bases sitting between them. This CDR3 has 16 residues. CDR1 and CDR2 (germline): MNHNS, SASEGT. CDR3: CASSFGYGVLNTEAFF. As DNA, the CDR3 is TGTGCCAGCAGCTTCGGATACGGGGTTCTGAACACTGAAGCTTTCTTT.

This clonotype came up many times. This chain links TRBV7-2 with TRBJ1-2; possibly TRBD1 for D (6 bases). V lost 5 bases to trimming and J lost 4 bases, with 11 bases between them. CDR3 length: 13 amino acids. Germline V CDR1 and CDR2: SGHTA, FQGNSA. The CDR3 region has the DNA TGTGCCAGCAGCCCCACGACAGGCTATGGCTACACCTTC. The encoded protein is CASSPTTGYGYTF.

The table lists this clonotype with a few counts. The chain has TRBV28 and TRBJ1-5; no clear D. Germline values: CDR1 MDHEN, CDR2 SYDVKM. Between the trimmed V and J ends, which lost 2 bases and 6 bases, there was a span of 5 bases. The CDR3 runs 12 residues. The CDR3 nucleotides are TGTGCCAGCAGTTTAGTAGCTCAGCCCCAGCATTTT. Its translation is CASSLVAQPQHF.

This chain's CDR3 is CASSYTNRDPYEQYF. DNA of the CDR3: TGTGCCAGCAGTTACACGAACCGGGATCCCTACGAGCAGTACTTC. The chain carries TRBV6-9 and TRBJ2-7; TRBD2 is a possible D gene (5 bases). Trimming shortened V by 3 bases and J by 2 bases, and 14 bases separated the two germline ends. The CDR3 length is 15 residues. Germline CDR1 reads MNHGY; CDR2 reads SVAAGI.

As for this clonotype: This could be a read error, since a much larger clone is one nucleotide away. This chain uses TRBV6-5 with TRBJ2-1; possible D gene TRBD2, 5 bases. The J call may be mistaken, given a closer DNA end match to TRBJ2-7. The CDR3 is 16 amino acids. CDR1 is MNHEY, CDR2 SVGAGI, per germline. CDR3 nucleotide sequence: TGTGCCAGCAGTTACGGGAGCGTTAAGGCCTACAATGAGCAGTACTTC. It translates to CASSYGSVKAYNEQYF.

The sample holds a few counts of this clonotype. The chain couples TRBV7-2 to TRBJ2-1, with TRBD1 matching over 9 bases. The CDR3 runs to 15 residues. CDR1 and CDR2 (germline): SGHTA, FQGNSA. J gave up 14 bases and V 6 bases, and 17 bases lay outside the gene matches. CDR3 protein: CASSTGTGSLLEEFF. As DNA, the CDR3 is TGTGCCAGCAGTACCGGGACAGGGTCCCTACTGGAGGAGTTCTTC.

The CDR3 loop reads CASHQQGNTIYF. The CDR3 nucleotides read TGTGCCTCTCACCAGCAAGGAAACACCATATATTTT. V usage is TRBV19 and J usage is TRBJ1-3; the D is unclear. Germline CDR1 LNHDA, CDR2 SQIVND (reference sequence). The CDR3 runs 12 residues. V lost 11 bases, J lost 4 bases, and 12 bases lay in between.

This clonotype was counted ten times or more. This chain uses TRBV11-2 with TRBJ2-1; 13 bases align to TRBD2. V lost 4 bases, J lost 2 bases, and 14 bases stayed unmatched. Germline CDR1 reads SGHAT; CDR2 reads FQNNGV. The CDR3 extends over 20 amino acids. Written as DNA, the CDR3 is TGTGCCAGCAGCTCCGGATTACTAGACGGGACTAGCGGGACCTACAATGAGCAGTTCTTC. It specifies CASSSGLLDGTSGTYNEQFF.

This clonotype has only one observation. The chain uses TRBV29-1 and TRBJ1-2; 7 bases map to TRBD1. CDR1 and CDR2 (germline): SQVTM, ANQGSEA. The CDR3 contains 11 residues. Losses at the gene ends were 6 bases for V and 5 bases for J; bases not matched to a gene: 3. CDR3 DNA: TGCAGCGTCCCACAGGGGTATGGCTACACCTTC. Translating gives CSVPQGYGYTF.

This clonotype turned up a few times. The gene calls are TRBV5-1 and TRBJ2-2; D is undetermined. Germline values: CDR1 SGHRS, CDR2 YFSETQ. This CDR3 comprises 15 residues. V was trimmed by 0 bases and J by 3 bases, leaving 9 bases between them. The DNA of the CDR3 is TGCGCCAGCAGCTTGGTACAGACGGACACCGGGGAGCTGTTTTTT. Its protein product is CASSLVQTDTGELFF.

This clonotype was picked up many times. The chain links TRBV11-2 to TRBJ1-4; D perhaps matches TRBD1 (6 bases). This CDR3 is 15 amino acids long. Germline CDR1 and CDR2: SGHAT and FQNNGV. Trimming stripped 5 bases from V and 2 bases from J, with 12 bases between. CDR3 sequence: CASSQWTATNEKLFF. CDR3 in DNA: TGTGCCAGCAGCCAGTGGACAGCCACTAATGAAAAACTGTTTTTT.

The CDR3 loop reads CASSIGRGATNEKLFF. CDR3 nucleotides: TGTGCCAGTAGTATCGGCAGGGGTGCAACTAATGAAAAACTGTTTTTT. The V and J genes are TRBV19 and TRBJ1-4; D possibly corresponds to TRBD1 (6 bases). Per germline, CDR1 LNHDA and CDR2 SQIVND (reference sequence). The V end was cut by 3 bases, the J end by 0 bases, with 11 bases between. The CDR3 extends over 16 amino acids.

Of note for this clonotype: An end of the junction differs from the germline gene, which may be a read error. The V gene is TRBV11-1, the J gene TRBJ2-5; TRBD1 agrees at 7 bases. The V gene's germline CDR1 is SGHAT and CDR2 FQDESV (reference sequence). The CDR3 is 14 amino acids. The CDR3 DNA reads TGTGCCAGCAGCTTATTGAGGGGGCCGGAGACCCAGAACTTC. It codes for CASSLLRGPETQNF.

This clonotype was seen a handful of times. This CDR3 is CASSRGQNTDTQYF. The CDR3 bases are TGTGCCAGCAGCAGGGGACAGAATACAGATACGCAGTATTTT. This rearrangement joins TRBV5-8 to TRBJ2-3; 7 bases align to TRBD1. The CDR3 is made up of 14 amino acids. V shed 4 bases, J shed 3 bases, and the junction held 5 bases outside the gene matches. Germline CDR1 reads SGHTS; CDR2 reads YDEGEE.